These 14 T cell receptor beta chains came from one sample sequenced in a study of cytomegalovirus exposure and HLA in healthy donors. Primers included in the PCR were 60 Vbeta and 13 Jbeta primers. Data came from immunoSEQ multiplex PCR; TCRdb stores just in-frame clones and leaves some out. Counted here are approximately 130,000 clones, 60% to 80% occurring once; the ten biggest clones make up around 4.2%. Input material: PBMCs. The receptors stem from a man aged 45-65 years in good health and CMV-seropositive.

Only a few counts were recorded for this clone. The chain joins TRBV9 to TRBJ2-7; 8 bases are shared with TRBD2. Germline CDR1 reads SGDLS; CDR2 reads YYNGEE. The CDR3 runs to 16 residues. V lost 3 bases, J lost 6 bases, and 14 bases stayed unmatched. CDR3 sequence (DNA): TGTGCCAGCAGCGGGGGAACCGGGACTAGTAGGGGCGAGCAGTACTTC. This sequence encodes CASSGGTGTSRGEQYF.

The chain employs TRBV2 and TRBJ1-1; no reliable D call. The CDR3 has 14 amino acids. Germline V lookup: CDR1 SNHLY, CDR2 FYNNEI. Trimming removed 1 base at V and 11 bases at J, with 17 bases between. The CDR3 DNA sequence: TGTGCCAGCAGTGAAGAGGTGACTCCACTGAAGGCTTTCTTT. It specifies CASSEEVTPLKAFF.

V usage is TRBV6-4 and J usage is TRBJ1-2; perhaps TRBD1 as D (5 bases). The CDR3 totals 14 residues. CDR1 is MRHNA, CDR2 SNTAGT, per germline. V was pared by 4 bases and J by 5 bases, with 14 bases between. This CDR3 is CASSASQGLYGYTF. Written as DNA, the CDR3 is TGTGCCAGCAGTGCCTCTCAGGGATTATATGGCTACACCTTC.

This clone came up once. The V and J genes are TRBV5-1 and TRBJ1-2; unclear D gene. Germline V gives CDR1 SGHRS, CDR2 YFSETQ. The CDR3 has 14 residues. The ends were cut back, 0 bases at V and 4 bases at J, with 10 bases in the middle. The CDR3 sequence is CASSLEWGGYGYTF. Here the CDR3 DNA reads TGCGCCAGCAGCTTGGAGTGGGGAGGCTATGGCTACACCTTC.

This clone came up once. The CDR3 reads CASSSFTAGQGSYEQYF. CDR3 DNA sequence: TGCGCCAGCAGTTCATTTACCGCGGGACAGGGTTCCTACGAGCAGTACTTC. The chain employs TRBV5-1 and TRBJ2-7, with TRBD1 identical over 9 bases. The germline CDR1 and CDR2 sequences are SGHRS and YFSETQ. This CDR3 has 17 residues. With 5 bases clipped from V and 1 base from J, the junction kept 13 bases outside the gene matches.

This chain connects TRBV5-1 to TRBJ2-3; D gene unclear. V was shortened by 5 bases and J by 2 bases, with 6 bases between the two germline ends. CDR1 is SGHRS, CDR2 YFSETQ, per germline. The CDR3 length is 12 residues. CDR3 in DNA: TGCGCCAGCAGTCAGATCACAGATACGCAGTATTTT. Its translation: CASSQITDTQYF.

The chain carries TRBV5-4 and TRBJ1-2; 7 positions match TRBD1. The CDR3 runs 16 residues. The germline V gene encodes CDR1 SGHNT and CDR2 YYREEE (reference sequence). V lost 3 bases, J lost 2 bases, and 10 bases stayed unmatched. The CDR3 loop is CASSWRETGYNYGYTF. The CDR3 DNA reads TGTGCCAGCAGCTGGAGAGAGACAGGGTACAACTATGGCTACACCTTC.

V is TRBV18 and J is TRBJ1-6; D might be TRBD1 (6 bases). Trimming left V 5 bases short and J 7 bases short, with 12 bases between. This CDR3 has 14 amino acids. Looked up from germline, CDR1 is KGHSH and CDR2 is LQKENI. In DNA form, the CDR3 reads TGTGCCAGCTCAGGGGACAAGAGGAATTCACCCCTCCACTTT. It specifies CASSGDKRNSPLHF.

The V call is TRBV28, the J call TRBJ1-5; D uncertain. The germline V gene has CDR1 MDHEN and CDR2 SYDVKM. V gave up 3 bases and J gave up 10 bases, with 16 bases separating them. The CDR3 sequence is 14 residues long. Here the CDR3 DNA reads TGTGCCAGCAGTTTTAGCGGCTTTTCTGGACCCCAGCATTTT. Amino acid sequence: CASSFSGFSGPQHF.

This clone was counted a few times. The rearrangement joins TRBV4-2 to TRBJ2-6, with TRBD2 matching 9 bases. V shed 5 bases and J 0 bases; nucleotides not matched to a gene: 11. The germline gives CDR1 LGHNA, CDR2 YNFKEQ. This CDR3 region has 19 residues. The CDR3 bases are TGTGCCAGCAGCAAACCACGTAGCGGGAGTAACTCTGGGGCCAACGTCCTGACTTTC. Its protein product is CASSKPRSGSNSGANVLTF.

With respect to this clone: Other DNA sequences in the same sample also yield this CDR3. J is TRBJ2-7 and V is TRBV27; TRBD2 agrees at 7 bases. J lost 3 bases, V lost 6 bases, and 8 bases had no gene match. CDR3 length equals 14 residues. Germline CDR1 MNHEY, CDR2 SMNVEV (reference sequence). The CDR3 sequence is CASSPGTGGYEQYF. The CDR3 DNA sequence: TGTGCCAGCAGCCCCGGGACGGGGGGCTACGAGCAGTACTTC.

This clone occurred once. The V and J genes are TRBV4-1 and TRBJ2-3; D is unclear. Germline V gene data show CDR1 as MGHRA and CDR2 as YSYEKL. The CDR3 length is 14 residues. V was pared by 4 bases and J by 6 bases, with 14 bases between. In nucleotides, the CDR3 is TGCGCCAGCAGCCCGCCCACGACCAGGGATACGCAGTATTTT. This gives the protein CASSPPTTRDTQYF.

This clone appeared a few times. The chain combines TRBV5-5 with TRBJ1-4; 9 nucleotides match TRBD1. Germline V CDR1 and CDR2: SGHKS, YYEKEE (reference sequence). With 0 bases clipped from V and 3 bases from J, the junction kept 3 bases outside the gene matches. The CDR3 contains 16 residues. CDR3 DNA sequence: TGTGCCAGCAGCTTGGTTGGGACAGGGTCTAATGAAAAACTGTTTTTT. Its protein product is CASSLVGTGSNEKLFF. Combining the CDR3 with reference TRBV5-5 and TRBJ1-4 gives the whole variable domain DAGVTQSPTHLIKTRGQQVTLRCSPISGHKSVSWYQQVLGQGPQFIFQYYEKEERGRGNFPDRFSARQFPNYSSELNVNALLLGDSALYLCASSLVGTGSNEKLFFGSGTQLSVL.

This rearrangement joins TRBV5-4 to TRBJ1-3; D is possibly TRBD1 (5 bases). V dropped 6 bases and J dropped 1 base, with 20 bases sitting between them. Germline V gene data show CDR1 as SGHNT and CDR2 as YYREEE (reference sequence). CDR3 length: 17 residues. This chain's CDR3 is CASTADPVGGSGNTIYF. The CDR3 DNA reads TGTGCCAGCACAGCAGACCCCGTGGGGGGGTCTGGAAACACCATATATTTT.